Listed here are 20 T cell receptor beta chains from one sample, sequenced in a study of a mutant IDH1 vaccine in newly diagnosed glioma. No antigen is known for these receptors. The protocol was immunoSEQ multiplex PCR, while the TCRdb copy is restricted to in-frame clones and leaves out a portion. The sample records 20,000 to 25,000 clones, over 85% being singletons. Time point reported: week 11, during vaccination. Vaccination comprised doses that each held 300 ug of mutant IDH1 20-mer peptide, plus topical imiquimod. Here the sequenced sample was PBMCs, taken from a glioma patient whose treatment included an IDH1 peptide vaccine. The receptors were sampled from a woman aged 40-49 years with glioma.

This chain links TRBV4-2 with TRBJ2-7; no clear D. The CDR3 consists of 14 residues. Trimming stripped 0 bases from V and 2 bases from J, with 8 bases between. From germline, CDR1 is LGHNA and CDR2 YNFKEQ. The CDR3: CASSQEVRAYEQYF. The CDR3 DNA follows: TGTGCCAGCAGCCAAGAAGTCCGGGCCTACGAGCAGTACTTC.

The CDR3 loop reads CASRRGDEADTQYF. CDR3 sequence (DNA): TGTGCCAGCAGACGGGGAGACGAGGCAGATACGCAGTATTTT. The genes are TRBV5-4 and TRBJ2-3, with D perhaps matching TRBD2 (5 bases). The CDR3 contains 14 residues. V lost 5 bases and J 4 bases, leaving 14 bases between the germline ends. Germline V gene data show CDR1 as SGHNT and CDR2 as YYREEE (reference sequence).

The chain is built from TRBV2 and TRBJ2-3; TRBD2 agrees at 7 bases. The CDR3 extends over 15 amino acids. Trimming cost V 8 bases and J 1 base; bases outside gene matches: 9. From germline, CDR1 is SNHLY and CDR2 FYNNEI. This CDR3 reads CASGRGDRGTDTQYF. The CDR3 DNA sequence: TGTGCCAGCGGCCGGGGGGACCGGGGCACAGATACGCAGTATTTT.

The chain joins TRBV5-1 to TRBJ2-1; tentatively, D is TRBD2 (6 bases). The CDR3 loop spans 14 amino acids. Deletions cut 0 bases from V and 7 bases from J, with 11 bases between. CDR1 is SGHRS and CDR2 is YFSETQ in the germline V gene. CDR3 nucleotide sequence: TGCGCCAGCAGCTTGGGGGACTCAACAAATGAGCAGTTCTTC. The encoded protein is CASSLGDSTNEQFF. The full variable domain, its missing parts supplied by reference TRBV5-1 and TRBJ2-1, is KAGVTQTPRYLIKTRGQQVTLSCSPISGHRSVSWYQQTPGQGLQFLFEYFSETQRNKGNFPGRFSGRQFSNSRSEMNVSTLELGDSALYLCASSLGDSTNEQFFGPGTRLTVL.

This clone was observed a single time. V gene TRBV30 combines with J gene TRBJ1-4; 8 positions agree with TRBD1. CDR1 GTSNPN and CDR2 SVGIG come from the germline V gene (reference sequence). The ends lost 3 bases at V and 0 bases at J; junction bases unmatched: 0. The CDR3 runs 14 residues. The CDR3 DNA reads TGTGCCTGGAGGGGACAGGCAACTAATGAAAAACTGTTTTTT. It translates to CAWRGQATNEKLFF.

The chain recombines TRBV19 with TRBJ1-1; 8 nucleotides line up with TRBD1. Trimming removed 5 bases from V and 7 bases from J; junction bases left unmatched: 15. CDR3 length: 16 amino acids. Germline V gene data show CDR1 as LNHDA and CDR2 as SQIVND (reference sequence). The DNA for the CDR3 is TGTGCCAGTAGTCCCGACCCCTCGCAGGGGGCGGGTGAAGCTTTCTTT. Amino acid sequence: CASSPDPSQGAGEAFF.

In DNA, the CDR3 is TGCGCCAGCAGCTTTGGTAGACAGTTCCTTGAGTACACTGAAGCTTTCTTT. It yields the protein CASSFGRQFLEYTEAFF. J is TRBJ1-1 and V is TRBV5-1, with TRBD1 as a possible D gene (5 bases). Trimming removed 2 bases at V and 3 bases at J, with 20 bases between. Germline CDR1 SGHRS, CDR2 YFSETQ. CDR3 length equals 17 residues.

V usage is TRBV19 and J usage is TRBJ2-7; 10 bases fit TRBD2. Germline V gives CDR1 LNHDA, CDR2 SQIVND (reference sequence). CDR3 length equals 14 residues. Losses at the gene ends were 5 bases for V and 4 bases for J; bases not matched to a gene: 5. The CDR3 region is CASSSSSGSYEQYF. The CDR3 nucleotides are TGTGCCAGTAGTTCCTCTAGCGGGAGTTACGAGCAGTACTTC.

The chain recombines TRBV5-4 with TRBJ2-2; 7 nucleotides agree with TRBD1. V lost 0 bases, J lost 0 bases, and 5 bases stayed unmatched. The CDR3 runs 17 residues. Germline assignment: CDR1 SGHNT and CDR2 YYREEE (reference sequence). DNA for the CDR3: TGTGCCAGCAGCTTGGCGACAGGGTGGTCGAACACCGGGGAGCTGTTTTTT. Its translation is CASSLATGWSNTGELFF.

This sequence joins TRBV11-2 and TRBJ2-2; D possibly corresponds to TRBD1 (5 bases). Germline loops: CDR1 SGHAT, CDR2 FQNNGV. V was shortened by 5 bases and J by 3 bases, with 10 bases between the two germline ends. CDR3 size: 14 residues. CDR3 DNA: TGTGCCAGCAGCACCCTAGGGGACACCGGGGAGCTGTTTTTT. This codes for CASSTLGDTGELFF.

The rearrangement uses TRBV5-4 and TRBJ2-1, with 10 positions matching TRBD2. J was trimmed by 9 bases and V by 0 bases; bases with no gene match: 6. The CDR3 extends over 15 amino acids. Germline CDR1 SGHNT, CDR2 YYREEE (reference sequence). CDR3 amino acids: CASSLGLAGEGEQFF. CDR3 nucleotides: TGTGCCAGCAGCTTGGGGCTAGCGGGAGAGGGTGAGCAGTTCTTC. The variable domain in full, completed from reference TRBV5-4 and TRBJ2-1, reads ETGVTQSPTHLIKTRGQQVTLRCSSQSGHNTVSWYQQALGQGPQFIFQYYREEENGRGNFPPRFSGLQFPNYSSELNVNALELDDSALYLCASSLGLAGEGEQFFGPGTRLTVL.

In nucleotides, the CDR3 is TGTGCCAGTTACTTTTTACAAGGGAACACTGAAGCTTTCTTT. This translates into CASYFLQGNTEAFF. The genes are TRBV5-4 and TRBJ1-1; no clear D. Trimming left V 8 bases short and J 1 base short, with 15 bases between. The CDR3 spans 14 residues. Germline V gene data show CDR1 as SGHNT and CDR2 as YYREEE (reference sequence).

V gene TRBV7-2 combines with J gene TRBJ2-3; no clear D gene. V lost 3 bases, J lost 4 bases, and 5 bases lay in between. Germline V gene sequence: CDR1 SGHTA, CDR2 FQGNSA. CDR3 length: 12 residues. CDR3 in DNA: TGTGCCAGCAGCTTGGTTCCAGATACGCAGTATTTT. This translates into CASSLVPDTQYF.

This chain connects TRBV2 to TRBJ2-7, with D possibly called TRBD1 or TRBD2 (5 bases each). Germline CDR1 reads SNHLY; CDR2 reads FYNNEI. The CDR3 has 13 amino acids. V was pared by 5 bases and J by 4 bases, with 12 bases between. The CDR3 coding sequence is TGTGCCAGCAGTCTGGGACCGGAGTACGAGCAGTACTTC. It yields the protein CASSLGPEYEQYF.

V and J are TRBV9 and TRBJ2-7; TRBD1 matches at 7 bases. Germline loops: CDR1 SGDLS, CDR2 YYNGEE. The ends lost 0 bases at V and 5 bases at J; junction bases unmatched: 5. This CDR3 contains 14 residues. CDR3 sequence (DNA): TGTGCCAGCAGCGTAGGGACAGGCATCGACGAGCAGTACTTC. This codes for CASSVGTGIDEQYF.

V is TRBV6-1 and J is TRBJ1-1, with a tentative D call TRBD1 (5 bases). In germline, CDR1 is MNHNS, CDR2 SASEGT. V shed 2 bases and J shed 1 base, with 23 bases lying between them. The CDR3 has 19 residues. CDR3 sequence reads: CASSELSGGTDWKNTEAFF. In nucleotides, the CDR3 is TGTGCCAGCAGTGAATTATCGGGGGGAACGGATTGGAAGAACACTGAAGCTTTCTTT.

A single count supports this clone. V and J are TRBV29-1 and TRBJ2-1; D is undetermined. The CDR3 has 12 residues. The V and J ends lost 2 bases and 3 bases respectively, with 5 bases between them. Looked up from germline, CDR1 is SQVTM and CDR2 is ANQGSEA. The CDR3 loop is CSVEPLYNEQFF. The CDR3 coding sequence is TGCAGCGTTGAACCCCTCTACAATGAGCAGTTCTTC.

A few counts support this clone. CDR3 coding DNA: TGTGCCACCAGCAGAAAATCGGACCTCTTCCAAAGAGAGACCCAGTACTTC. Protein product: CATSRKSDLFQRETQYF. The chain has TRBV15 and TRBJ2-5, with D unclear. V was cut by 2 bases and J by 4 bases, with 20 bases left in between. This CDR3 has 17 amino acids. CDR1 is LNHNV and CDR2 is YYDKDF in the germline V gene (reference sequence).

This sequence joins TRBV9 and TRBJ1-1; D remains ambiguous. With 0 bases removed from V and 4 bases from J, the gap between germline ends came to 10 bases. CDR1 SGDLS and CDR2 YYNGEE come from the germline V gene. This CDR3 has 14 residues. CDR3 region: CASSVGGRGTEAFF. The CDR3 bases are TGTGCCAGCAGCGTAGGAGGGAGAGGCACTGAAGCTTTCTTT.

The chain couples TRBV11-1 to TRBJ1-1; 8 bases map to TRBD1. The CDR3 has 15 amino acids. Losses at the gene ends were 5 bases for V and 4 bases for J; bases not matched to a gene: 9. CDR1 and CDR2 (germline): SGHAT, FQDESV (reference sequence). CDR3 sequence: CASSVVGTGTTEAFF. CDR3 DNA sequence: TGTGCCAGCAGCGTCGTCGGGACAGGAACCACTGAAGCTTTCTTT.